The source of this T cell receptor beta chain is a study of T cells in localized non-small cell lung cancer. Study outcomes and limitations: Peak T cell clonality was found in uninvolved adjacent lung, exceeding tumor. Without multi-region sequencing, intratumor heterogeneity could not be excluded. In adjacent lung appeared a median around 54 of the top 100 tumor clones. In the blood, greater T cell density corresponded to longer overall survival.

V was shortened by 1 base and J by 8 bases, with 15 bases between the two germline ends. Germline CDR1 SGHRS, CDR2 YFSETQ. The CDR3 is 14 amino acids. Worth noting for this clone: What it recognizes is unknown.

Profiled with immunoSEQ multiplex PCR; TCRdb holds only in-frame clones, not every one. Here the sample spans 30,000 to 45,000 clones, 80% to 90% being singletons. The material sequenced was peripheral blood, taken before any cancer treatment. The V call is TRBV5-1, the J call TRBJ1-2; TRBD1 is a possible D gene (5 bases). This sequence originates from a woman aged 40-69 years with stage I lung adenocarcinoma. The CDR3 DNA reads TGCGCCAGCAGCTTGACAGGATCAAGCGGGGGCTACACCTTC. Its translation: CASSLTGSSGGYTF.